This T cell receptor (beta chain) was sequenced for a study of blood T cell repertoires in COVID-19. Germline V lookup: CDR1 GTSNPN, CDR2 SVGIG (reference sequence). The ends were cut back, 0 bases at V and 6 bases at J, with 15 bases in the middle. The CDR3 has 15 residues. Study members were between about 18 and 100 years old and lived in fewer than 30 US regions. TCRdb's copy holds only in-frame clones and misses some; the assay was immunoSEQ multiplex PCR. The table shows about 250,000 clones, with about four fifths occurring only once. The sample consisted of PBMCs or T cells enriched from blood (not recorded which). V and J are TRBV30 and TRBJ2-1; possible D gene TRBD2, 5 bases. The receptor comes from a woman in her thirties or forties who had been exposed to COVID-19. The DNA of the CDR3 is TGTGCCTGGAGTGTGGTTGGGAGCACGGGCAATGAGCAGTTCTTC. This sequence encodes CAWSVVGSTGNEQFF. Supplemented by reference TRBV30 and TRBJ2-1, the full variable domain reads SQTIHQWPATLVQPVGSPLSLECTVEGTSNPNLYWYRQAAGRGLQLLFYSVGIGQISSEVPQNLSASRPQDRQFILSSKKLLLSDSGFYLCAWSVVGSTGNEQFFGPGTRLTVL.